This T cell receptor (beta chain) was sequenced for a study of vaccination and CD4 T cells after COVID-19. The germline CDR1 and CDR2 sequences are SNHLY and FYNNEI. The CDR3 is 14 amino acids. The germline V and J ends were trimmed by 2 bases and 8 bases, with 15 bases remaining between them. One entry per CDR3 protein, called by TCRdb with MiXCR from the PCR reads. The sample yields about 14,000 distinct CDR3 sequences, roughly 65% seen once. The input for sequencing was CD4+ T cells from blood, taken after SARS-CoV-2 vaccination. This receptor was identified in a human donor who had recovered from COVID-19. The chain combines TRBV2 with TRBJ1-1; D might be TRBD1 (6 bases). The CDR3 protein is CASSEPPGQVEAFF. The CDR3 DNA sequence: TGTGCCAGCAGTGAACCTCCGGGACAAGTAGAAGCTTTCTTT.